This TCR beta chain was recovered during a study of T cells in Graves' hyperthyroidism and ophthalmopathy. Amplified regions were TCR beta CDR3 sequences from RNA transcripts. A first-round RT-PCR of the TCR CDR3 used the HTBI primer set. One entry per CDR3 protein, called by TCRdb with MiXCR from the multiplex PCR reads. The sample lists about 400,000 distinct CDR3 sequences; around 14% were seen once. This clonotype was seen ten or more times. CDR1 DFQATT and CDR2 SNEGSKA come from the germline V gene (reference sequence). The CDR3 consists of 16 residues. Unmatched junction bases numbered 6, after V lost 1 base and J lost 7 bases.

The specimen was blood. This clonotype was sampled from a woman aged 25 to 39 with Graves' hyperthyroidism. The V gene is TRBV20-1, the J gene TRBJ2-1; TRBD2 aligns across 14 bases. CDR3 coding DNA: TGCAGTGCTAGAGTCGGGACTAGCGGGAGCTTGAATGAGCAGTTCTTC. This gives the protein CSARVGTSGSLNEQFF.